The entry below gives a single TCR beta chain sequence along with its context. This record comes from a study of control samples from healthy donors and cancer patients. The data were produced by immunoSEQ multiplex PCR, yet TCRdb's version contains in-frame clones alone and is incomplete. The table has about 69,000 clones, around four fifths seen once. Sequenced input: PBMCs. The source of this sequence is a woman between 45 and 60 years old with lung cancer.

DNA of the CDR3: TGTGCCAGCAGCCTTAATCCGGCCCTTAATCAGCCCCAGCATTTT. It specifies CASSLNPALNQPQHF. The V and J genes are TRBV3-1 (or the pseudogene TRBV3-2) and TRBJ1-5; D is unclear. CDR3 length: 15 residues. The V gene lost 4 bases and the J gene lost 4 bases, with 14 bases spanning the gap. The germline V gene has CDR1 LGHDT and CDR2 YNNKEL (reference sequence).